This T cell receptor beta chain was retrieved from a study of blood T cell repertoires in COVID-19. The CDR3 is 15 amino acids. J was trimmed by 4 bases and V by 5 bases; bases with no gene match: 8. Germline-derived CDR1 and CDR2 are SGHVS and FNYEAQ. This table comes from immunoSEQ multiplex PCR, and its TCRdb copy is limited to in-frame clones, with some not included. The table shows around 30,000 clones, with about 90% occurring only once. Sequences were obtained from peripheral blood. The TCR was taken from a human donor in a cohort sampled during active COVID-19. The rearrangement links TRBV7-6 to TRBJ2-1; 7 bases are shared with TRBD2. CDR3 coding DNA: TGTGCCAGCAGCCCAGGACTAGGGCTTTACAATGAGCAGTTCTTC. Protein: CASSPGLGLYNEQFF.